A selection of T cell receptor beta chains follows, all from one sample in a study of OX40 agonist ivuxolimab in advanced cancers. The data were produced by immunoSEQ multiplex PCR, yet TCRdb's version contains in-frame clones alone and is incomplete. The table has about 13,000 clones, about 68% seen once. The specimen was CD4+ or CD8+ T cells sorted from blood, collected in a trial of the OX40 agonist ivuxolimab. The source is an adult with an advanced solid tumor such as melanoma, head and neck, liver or kidney cancer. The CDR3 runs from the conserved cysteine through the conserved F or W. D genes are given only for firm matches. Some rows mark clone size as missing; the rest say once, few, many or name a class of expanded clone.

clone_size,v_call,j_call,d_call,cdr3_aa,cdr3_nt
once,TRBV9,TRBJ1-2,NA,CASSAAGTRDIYGYTF,TGTGCCAGCAGCGCGGCTGGAACGAGGGACATTTATGGCTACACCTTC
NA,TRBV4-2,TRBJ2-3,NA,CASSQEGLARTDTQYF,TGTGCCAGCAGCCAAGAGGGCCTAGCCCGCACAGATACGCAGTATTTT
NA,TRBV7-9,TRBJ1-4,TRBD1,CASSHRDRINEKLFF,TGTGCCAGCAGCCACCGGGACAGAATTAATGAAAAACTGTTTTTT
NA,TRBV2,TRBJ2-7,NA,CASRGRSYEQYF,TGTGCCAGCAGGGGTAGAAGCTACGAGCAGTACTTC
NA,TRBV7-2,TRBJ2-1,NA,CASSPFGYEGHEQFF,TGTGCCAGCAGTCCTTTCGGGTATGAAGGTCATGAGCAGTTCTTC
NA,TRBV2,TRBJ1-2,NA,CASSEKVFGYGYTF,TGTGCCAGCAGTGAAAAGGTCTTCGGCTATGGCTACACCTTC
NA,TRBV19,TRBJ2-5,NA,CASSIDSETQYF,TGTGCCAGTAGTATAGATTCGGAGACCCAGTACTTC
NA,TRBV9,TRBJ1-4,TRBD1,CASSAEQGAATNEKLFF,TGTGCCAGCAGCGCGGAACAGGGGGCCGCAACTAATGAAAAACTGTTTTTT
NA,TRBV4-1,TRBJ1-5,NA,CASSSIGDSNQPQHF,TGCGCCAGCAGCTCAATCGGGGATAGCAATCAGCCCCAGCATTTT
NA,TRBV7-2,TRBJ2-1,NA,CASSPVGGLDNEQFF,TGTGCCAGCAGCCCCGTGGGGGGGCTGGACAATGAGCAGTTCTTC
NA,TRBV7-8,TRBJ2-5,NA,CASSLGGLIQETQYF,TGTGCCAGCAGCTTAGGAGGACTGATCCAAGAGACCCAGTACTTC
NA,TRBV7-8,TRBJ1-5,TRBD1,CASSLGGQNDQPQHF,TGTGCCAGCAGCTTAGGGGGACAGAACGATCAGCCCCAGCATTTT
NA,TRBV19,TRBJ2-1,TRBD2,CASDTGTSDYNEQFF,TGTGCCAGTGACACCGGGACTAGCGACTACAATGAGCAGTTCTTC
NA,TRBV7-6,TRBJ1-5,NA,CASSLGDQPQHF,TGTGCCAGCAGCTTGGGGGATCAGCCCCAGCATTTT
NA,TRBV29-1,TRBJ1-2,NA,CSVEQNNLGGYTF,TGCAGCGTGGAACAGAATAATTTGGGCGGCTACACCTTC
NA,TRBV28,TRBJ1-4,NA,CAIRDHGNEKLFF,TGTGCCATCCGTGACCACGGTAATGAAAAACTGTTTTTT
few,TRBV9,TRBJ2-7,TRBD1,CASTPGTGIYEQYF,TGTGCCAGCACCCCCGGGACAGGGATCTACGAGCAGTACTTC
NA,TRBV9,TRBJ2-7,NA,CASSGSIGPGEQYF,TGTGCCAGCAGCGGGAGCATCGGGCCTGGCGAGCAGTACTTC
NA,TRBV7-9,TRBJ2-1,NA,CASSPEAELELDEQFF,TGTGCCAGCAGCCCGGAGGCCGAGTTAGAATTGGATGAGCAGTTCTTC
NA,TRBV19,TRBJ2-3,NA,CASTGARGDTQYF,TGTGCCAGTACCGGGGCCCGGGGAGATACGCAGTATTTT
once,TRBV7-2,TRBJ2-1,TRBD1,CASSFQGASYNEQFF,TGTGCCAGCAGCTTTCAGGGGGCCTCCTACAATGAGCAGTTCTTC
NA,TRBV7-3,TRBJ2-7,NA,CAGESGQRYEQYF,TGTGCCGGAGAATCGGGGCAGAGATACGAGCAGTACTTC
NA,TRBV13,TRBJ2-5,TRBD1,CASSSGQGWETQYF,TGTGCCAGCAGTTCCGGACAGGGGTGGGAGACCCAGTACTTC
NA,TRBV19,TRBJ2-3,NA,CASSPVDHPDTQYF,TGTGCCAGTAGCCCAGTGGATCATCCAGATACGCAGTATTTT
many,TRBV7-9,TRBJ2-7,NA,CASSLAGGSGDEQYF,TGTGCCAGCAGCTTAGCCGGTGGGAGCGGTGACGAGCAGTACTTC
NA,TRBV7-3,TRBJ1-3,TRBD1,CASSLTGGRGDTIYF,TGTGCCAGCAGCTTAACAGGAGGCAGGGGGGACACCATATATTTT
few,TRBV7-5,TRBJ2-2,NA,CVRSAIGPRQGRAGGRTNTGELFF,TGTGTCAGAAGCGCCATAGGACCGAGACAGGGCCGAGCGGGAGGGAGGACGAACACCGGGGAGCTGTTTTTT
NA,TRBV6-5,TRBJ2-1,TRBD2,CASSSGGGSSYNEQFF,TGTGCCAGCAGTTCCGGGGGGGGGAGCTCCTACAATGAGCAGTTCTTC
once,TRBV27,TRBJ1-5,NA,CASSINEGSNQPQHF,TGTGCCAGCAGTATCAACGAGGGGAGCAATCAGCCCCAGCATTTT
NA,TRBV6-6,TRBJ2-1,TRBD2,CASSYSRLAGGYEQFF,TGTGCCAGCAGTTACTCGAGACTAGCGGGAGGGTATGAGCAGTTCTTC
once,TRBV4-1,TRBJ1-1,NA,CASSRGLNTEAFF,TGCGCCAGCAGCCGGGGTCTGAACACTGAAGCTTTCTTT
NA,TRBV10-2,TRBJ2-1,NA,CASSAYSNEQFF,TGCGCCAGCAGTGCCTATTCCAATGAGCAGTTCTTC
NA,TRBV7-8,TRBJ2-3,NA,CASSFHGQLDTDTQYF,TGTGCCAGCAGCTTTCATGGACAGTTAGACACAGATACGCAGTATTTT
NA,TRBV7-2,TRBJ2-3,NA,CASSFPPGTLTDTQYF,TGTGCCAGCAGCTTCCCCCCGGGAACACTCACAGATACGCAGTATTTT
few,TRBV4-1,TRBJ2-3,NA,CASSQDSGGQPQYF,TGCGCCAGCAGCCAAGATTCGGGTGGCCAGCCGCAGTATTTT
NA,TRBV28,TRBJ2-3,NA,CASSLQGLGTDTQYF,TGTGCCAGCAGTTTGCAGGGGTTGGGAACAGATACGCAGTATTTT